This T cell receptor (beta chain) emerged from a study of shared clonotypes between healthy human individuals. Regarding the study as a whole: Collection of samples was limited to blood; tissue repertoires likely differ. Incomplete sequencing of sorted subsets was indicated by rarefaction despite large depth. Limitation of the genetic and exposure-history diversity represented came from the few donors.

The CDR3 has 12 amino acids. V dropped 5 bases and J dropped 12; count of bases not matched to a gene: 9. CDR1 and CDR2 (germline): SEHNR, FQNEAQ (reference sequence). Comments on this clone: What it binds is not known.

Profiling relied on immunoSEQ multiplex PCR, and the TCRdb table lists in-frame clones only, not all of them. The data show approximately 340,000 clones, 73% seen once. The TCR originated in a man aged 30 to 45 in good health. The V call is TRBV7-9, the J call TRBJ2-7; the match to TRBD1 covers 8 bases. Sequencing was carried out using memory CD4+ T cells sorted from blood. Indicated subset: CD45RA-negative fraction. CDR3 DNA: TGTGCCAGCAGCCTCCTGCGGGACAGGACGTACTTC. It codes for CASSLLRDRTYF.